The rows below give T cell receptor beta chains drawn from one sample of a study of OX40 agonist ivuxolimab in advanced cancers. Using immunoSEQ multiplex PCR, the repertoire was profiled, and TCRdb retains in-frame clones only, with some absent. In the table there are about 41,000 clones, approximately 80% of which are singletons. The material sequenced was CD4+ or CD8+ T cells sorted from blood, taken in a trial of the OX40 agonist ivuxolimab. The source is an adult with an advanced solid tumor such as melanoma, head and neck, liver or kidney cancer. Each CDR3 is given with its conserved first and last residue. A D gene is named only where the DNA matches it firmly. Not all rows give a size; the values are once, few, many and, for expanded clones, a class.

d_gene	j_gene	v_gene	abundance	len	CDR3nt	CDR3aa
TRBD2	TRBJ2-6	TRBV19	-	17	TGTGCCAGTAATCCTAGCGGGGGGGCTCGCGGGGCCAACGTCCTGACTTTC	CASNPSGGARGANVLTF
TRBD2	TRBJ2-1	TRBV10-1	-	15	TGCGCCAGCAGTGAAACTAGCGGGAGAGTCGTTGAGCAGTTCTTC	CASSETSGRVVEQFF
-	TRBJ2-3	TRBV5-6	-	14	TGTGCCAGCAGCTTTGAGCGGATCACAGATACGCAGTATTTT	CASSFERITDTQYF
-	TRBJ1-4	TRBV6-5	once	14	TGTGCCAGCAGCCGCCTGGGGACGGGTGAAAAACTGTTTTTT	CASSRLGTGEKLFF
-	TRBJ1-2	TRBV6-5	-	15	TGTGCCAGCAGCCATTCGACAGGCCGTAACTATGGCTACACCTTC	CASSHSTGRNYGYTF
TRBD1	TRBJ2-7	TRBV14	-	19	TGTGCCAGCAGCCATCTCCCGGGACAGGGTCCTCCCCATTTCTACGAGCAGTACTTC	CASSHLPGQGPPHFYEQYF
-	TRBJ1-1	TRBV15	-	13	TGTGCCACCAGCAGAGTAGGGTACACTGAAGCTTTCTTT	CATSRVGYTEAFF
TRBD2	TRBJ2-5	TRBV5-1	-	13	TGCGCCAGCAGCTTGGGGGAGGGAGAGACCCAGTACTTC	CASSLGEGETQYF
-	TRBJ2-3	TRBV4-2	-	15	TGTGCCAGCAGCCAAGAAGGCGAGGGGGTCGATACGCAGTATTTT	CASSQEGEGVDTQYF
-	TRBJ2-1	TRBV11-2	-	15	TGTGCCAGCAGCGAATCCCCGGACTACTACAATGAGCAGTTCTTC	CASSESPDYYNEQFF
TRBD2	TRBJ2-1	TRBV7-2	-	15	TGTGCCAGCAGCTTAGGCTCCGGGACTATCAATGAGCAGTTCTTC	CASSLGSGTINEQFF
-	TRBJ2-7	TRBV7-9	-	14	TGTGCCAGCTGGCCCCTCGGAGGGACGGCCGAGCAGTACTTC	CASWPLGGTAEQYF
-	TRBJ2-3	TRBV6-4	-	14	TGTGCCAGCAGCGAGGGAGTTCCCACAGATACGCAGTATTTT	CASSEGVPTDTQYF
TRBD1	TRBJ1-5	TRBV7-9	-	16	TGTGCCAGCCAAGGACAGGGGGCTGCGGAGAATCAGCCCCAGCATTTT	CASQGQGAAENQPQHF
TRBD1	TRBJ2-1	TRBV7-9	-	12	TGTGCCAGCAGCCCACAGGGGGATGAGCAGTTCTTC	CASSPQGDEQFF
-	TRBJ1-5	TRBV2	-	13	TGTGCCAGCAAAGGGACGACCGGCCAGCCCCAGCATTTT	CASKGTTGQPQHF
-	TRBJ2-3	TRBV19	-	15	TGTGCCAGTAGGAGCGAGGGGACCAAGGCAGATACGCAGTATTTT	CASRSEGTKADTQYF